This passage covers 30 T cell receptor beta chains from one sample sequenced in a study of T cell repertoires in ileal Crohn's disease. Repertoires were generated with immunoSEQ multiplex PCR, while TCRdb's copy carries only in-frame clones and drops some. The table lists 55,000 to 65,000 clones, 85% to 90% of them singletons. Time point noted: neoterminal ileum biopsy at postoperative endoscopy, about 6 months after surgery. The material sequenced was ileal tissue. The receptors stem from an adult with Crohn's disease.

V usage is TRBV5-1 and J usage is TRBJ2-5; D gene unclear. The CDR3 sequence is 13 residues long. Trimming stripped 5 bases from V and 4 bases from J, with 12 bases between. Germline assignment: CDR1 SGHRS and CDR2 YFSETQ. CDR3 nucleotides: TGCGCCAGCAGTCTCGTCCCCCGAGAGACCCAGTACTTC. Translation: CASSLVPRETQYF.

The chain couples TRBV5-6 to TRBJ1-5; D is possibly TRBD1 (6 bases). This CDR3 contains 14 residues. Germline-derived CDR1 and CDR2 are SGHDT and YYEEEE. V was shortened by 2 bases and J by 5 bases, with 11 bases between the two germline ends. The CDR3 region has the DNA TGTGCCAGCAGCTTTGAACAGGGAGATCAGCCCCAGCATTTT. As protein: CASSFEQGDQPQHF.

The chain has TRBV5-1 and TRBJ2-3; D perhaps matches TRBD1 (5 bases). The CDR3 totals 16 residues. The germline V gene has CDR1 SGHRS and CDR2 YFSETQ. V shed 1 base and J shed 4 bases, with 16 bases lying between them. The CDR3 DNA follows: TGCGCCAGCAGCTTGAAGTGGGGAAGGGGCGCAGATACGCAGTATTTT. Amino acids: CASSLKWGRGADTQYF.

The genes are TRBV11-2 and TRBJ2-1, with 9 positions matching TRBD2. Unmatched junction bases numbered 6, after V lost 2 bases and J lost 7 bases. CDR3 length: 15 residues. Germline V CDR1 and CDR2: SGHAT, FQNNGV. The CDR3 DNA follows: TGTGCCAGCAGCTTACCACTAGCGGGTACTAATGAGCAGTTCTTC. Amino acid sequence: CASSLPLAGTNEQFF.

The chain recombines TRBV7-9 with TRBJ2-7; 7 nucleotides match TRBD1. This CDR3 region has 14 residues. Losses at the gene ends were 3 bases for V and 2 bases for J; bases not matched to a gene: 4. The germline CDR1 and CDR2 sequences are SEHNR and FQNEAQ (reference sequence). The DNA for the CDR3 is TGTGCCAGCAGCTTCGTGGACAGGCCCTACGAGCAGTACTTC. It specifies CASSFVDRPYEQYF.

The J gene is TRBJ1-2, the V gene TRBV10-2; D remains unclear. This CDR3 contains 13 residues. V shed 5 bases and J shed 4 bases, with 11 bases lying between them. CDR1 is WSHSY, CDR2 SAAADI, per germline. The CDR3 loop reads CASSPELSYGYTF. CDR3 in DNA: TGCGCCAGCAGTCCGGAGCTATCCTATGGCTACACCTTC.

This sequence joins TRBV11-2 and TRBJ2-1; 7 bases are a match to TRBD2. The germline V gene encodes CDR1 SGHAT and CDR2 FQNNGV. CDR3 length: 15 amino acids. The ends lost 3 bases at V and 3 bases at J; junction bases unmatched: 5. The CDR3 loop reads CASSFLSGDYNEQFF. The CDR3 DNA reads as TGTGCCAGCAGCTTTCTCAGCGGGGACTACAATGAGCAGTTCTTC.

This chain joins TRBV28 and TRBJ1-3; no definite D call. The CDR3 runs 16 residues. Germline CDR1 MDHEN, CDR2 SYDVKM. Trimming removed 5 bases at V and 0 bases at J, with 14 bases between. For the CDR3, the DNA is TGTGCCAGCAGTGTGGGCAGGCCACGCTCTGGAAACACCATATATTTT. This sequence encodes CASSVGRPRSGNTIYF.

This clone was recorded only once. The chain is built from TRBV29-1 and TRBJ1-5; D remains unclear. V lost 4 bases and J lost 3, with 10 bases in between. The CDR3 runs 13 residues. From germline, CDR1 is SQVTM and CDR2 ANQGSEA. In DNA form, the CDR3 reads TGCAGCGTTGCATATAACACCAATCAGCCCCAGCATTTT. Its translation: CSVAYNTNQPQHF.

The chain employs TRBV29-1 and TRBJ1-2, with TRBD1 as a possible D gene (5 bases). The CDR3 runs to 11 residues. The V gene's germline CDR1 is SQVTM and CDR2 ANQGSEA. Trimming shortened V by 2 bases and J by 7 bases, and 8 bases separated the two germline ends. CDR3 sequence reads: CSVESRVGYTF. In DNA, the CDR3 is TGCAGCGTTGAATCCAGGGTTGGCTACACCTTC.

This clone appeared a few times. The chain combines TRBV9 with TRBJ1-5; TRBD1 agrees at 7 bases. This CDR3 spans 15 amino acids. CDR1 is SGDLS, CDR2 YYNGEE, per germline. V lost 0 bases and J lost 3; bases outside the gene matches: 3. CDR3 residues: CASSVATGDNQPQHF. CDR3 nucleotide sequence: TGTGCCAGCAGCGTAGCTACAGGGGACAATCAGCCCCAGCATTTT.

The chain couples TRBV4-3 to TRBJ2-1, with TRBD2 matching over 7 bases. This CDR3 region has 18 residues. Germline V gene lookup returns CDR1 LGHNA and CDR2 YSLEER. The J segment lost 6 bases and the V segment lost 5 bases, leaving 19 bases of the junction unmatched. The CDR3: CASSARSGGSGAFNEQFF. The DNA of the CDR3 is TGCGCCAGCAGCGCAAGATCAGGAGGAAGCGGGGCCTTCAATGAGCAGTTCTTC.

The count of this clone is one. The CDR3 protein is CASSPSSGRAGELFF. CDR3 bases: TGCGCCAGCAGCCCGTCTAGCGGGAGAGCCGGGGAGCTGTTTTTT. The chain employs TRBV5-1 and TRBJ2-2; 10 bases match TRBD2. After removal of 4 bases from V and 6 bases from J, the junction contained 6 bases not matched to a gene. The germline V gene encodes CDR1 SGHRS and CDR2 YFSETQ. The CDR3 has 15 residues.

V and J are TRBV15 and TRBJ1-1, with D unclear. This CDR3 region has 13 residues. CDR1 is LNHNV and CDR2 is YYDKDF in the germline V gene (reference sequence). V lost 10 bases to trimming and J lost 2 bases, with 14 bases between them. CDR3 nucleotide sequence: TGTGCCAGCGCACGGGAGGGTAACACTGAAGCTTTCTTT. Protein: CASAREGNTEAFF.

J is TRBJ1-5 and V is TRBV4-3, with D unclear. Germline V gene lookup returns CDR1 LGHNA and CDR2 YSLEER. This CDR3 comprises 14 residues. V lost 1 base and J lost 0, with 4 bases in between. For the CDR3, the DNA is TGCGCCAGCAGCCAAGGAGTTAGCAATCAGCCCCAGCATTTT. As protein: CASSQGVSNQPQHF.

This chain connects TRBV4-2 to TRBJ2-1; weak D call: TRBD2 (5 bases). V was trimmed by 6 bases and J by 1 base, leaving 16 bases between them. Germline values: CDR1 LGHNA, CDR2 YNFKEQ. The CDR3 loop spans 16 amino acids. CDR3 bases: TGTGCCAGCAGTCGCGAGGGAGCAATTTCCTACAATGAGCAGTTCTTC. This codes for CASSREGAISYNEQFF.

CDR3 sequence reads: CASSLAGTAIYF. The CDR3 region has the DNA TGTGCCAGCAGCTTAGCTGGGACAGCCATATATTTT. The V call is TRBV7-9, the J call TRBJ1-3, with 7 nucleotides matching TRBD1. CDR3 size: 12 residues. The V gene's germline CDR1 is SEHNR and CDR2 FQNEAQ (reference sequence). The junction had 1 base not matched to a gene; V was cut back by 0 bases and J by 11 bases.

The gene calls are TRBV2 and TRBJ2-1; D is uncertain. Trimming shortened V by 6 bases and J by 5 bases, and 14 bases separated the two germline ends. Per germline, CDR1 SNHLY and CDR2 FYNNEI. The CDR3 extends over 14 amino acids. CDR3 sequence: CASRGYAGHNEQFF. CDR3 coding DNA: TGTGCCAGCAGGGGCTATGCTGGTCACAATGAGCAGTTCTTC.

The chain joins TRBV6-1 to TRBJ1-1, with D possibly TRBD1 on 5 matching bases. CDR1 and CDR2 from the germline V gene are MNHNS and SASEGT. The CDR3 spans 14 residues. V was shortened by 6 bases and J by 6 bases, with 17 bases between the two germline ends. In DNA, the CDR3 is TGTGCCAGCAGCATCGCGCAGGGTTTGGCTGAAGCTTTCTTT. Translating gives CASSIAQGLAEAFF.

The genes are TRBV9 and TRBJ1-1; possible D gene TRBD1, 6 bases. The CDR3 runs to 14 residues. The V end was cut by 2 bases, the J end by 1 base, with 9 bases between. From germline, CDR1 is SGDLS and CDR2 YYNGEE. The CDR3 DNA reads as TGTGCCAGCAGCGTGGGGGACAAGAACACTGAAGCTTTCTTT. Protein: CASSVGDKNTEAFF.

This rearrangement joins TRBV4-1 to TRBJ1-6; D unresolved. CDR3 length: 12 residues. Trimming removed 1 base at V and 8 bases at J, with 3 bases between. Germline values: CDR1 MGHRA, CDR2 YSYEKL. The CDR3, as DNA: TGCGCCAGCAGCCAAGTAGATTCACCCCTCCACTTT. It is translated as CASSQVDSPLHF.

This chain connects TRBV7-9 to TRBJ2-7; weak D call: TRBD1 (5 bases). Trimming removed 5 bases from V and 1 base from J, with 12 bases in between. The CDR3 consists of 14 residues. In germline, CDR1 is SEHNR, CDR2 FQNEAQ (reference sequence). CDR3 DNA: TGTGCCAGCAGCGAAACAGGTCCGTCCTACGAGCAGTACGTC. This sequence encodes CASSETGPSYEQYV.

The sample holds a few counts of this clone. The V call is TRBV6-1, the J call TRBJ1-3; D call uncertain. The ends were cut back, 5 bases at V and 8 bases at J, with 7 bases in the middle. Per the germline V gene, CDR1 is MNHNS and CDR2 is SASEGT. This CDR3 has 11 residues. The CDR3 DNA follows: TGTGCCAGCAGTTTGGGAGACACCATATATTTT. Translated: CASSLGDTIYF.

The chain combines TRBV5-1 with TRBJ1-2; D is perhaps TRBD1 (5 bases). The CDR3 runs to 14 residues. V was cut by 4 bases and J by 4 bases, with 14 bases left in between. Germline values: CDR1 SGHRS, CDR2 YFSETQ. The CDR3 loop reads CASSPLDSLYGYTF. CDR3 nucleotides: TGCGCCAGCAGCCCCCTAGACAGCCTCTATGGCTACACCTTC.

This clone was seen once. This chain joins TRBV10-2 and TRBJ2-7; D is uncertain. The CDR3 covers 12 residues. Germline V gene data show CDR1 as WSHSY and CDR2 as SAAADI. V lost 0 bases to trimming and J lost 3 bases, with 3 bases between them. As DNA, the CDR3 is TGCGCCAGCAGTGAGTCGGACTACGAGCAGTACGTC. Residues: CASSESDYEQYV.

The chain carries TRBV30 and TRBJ1-1; D possibly corresponds to TRBD1 (6 bases). The V end was cut by 0 bases, the J end by 11 bases, with 16 bases between. Germline V lookup: CDR1 GTSNPN, CDR2 SVGIG (reference sequence). The CDR3 covers 13 residues. The CDR3 protein is CAWSVQSGAGAFF. The CDR3 DNA is TGTGCCTGGAGTGTACAATCAGGGGCAGGCGCTTTCTTT.

The V call is TRBV7-9, the J call TRBJ1-1; 11 nucleotides align to TRBD1. From germline, CDR1 is SEHNR and CDR2 FQNEAQ (reference sequence). Trimming removed 4 bases from V and 1 base from J; junction bases left unmatched: 2. This CDR3 contains 15 residues. The CDR3 nucleotides are TGTGCCAGCAGCTACGGACAGGGGGCGAACACTGAAGCTTTCTTT. Protein: CASSYGQGANTEAFF.

The V call is TRBV28, the J call TRBJ2-1, with D perhaps TRBD1 (5 bases). In germline, CDR1 is MDHEN, CDR2 SYDVKM. Trimming removed 3 bases from V and 8 bases from J, with 8 bases in between. CDR3 length: 12 residues. CDR3 nucleotide sequence: TGTGCCAGCAGTTTCCTACAGGATGAGCAGTTCTTC. It encodes CASSFLQDEQFF.

The J gene is TRBJ1-2, the V gene TRBV5-1; D gene ambiguous. The CDR3 is 15 residues long. From germline, CDR1 is SGHRS and CDR2 YFSETQ. V was pared by 0 bases and J by 3 bases, with 12 bases between. The CDR3 coding sequence is TGCGCCAGCAGCTTGGGCACCACCTCGGACTATGGCTACACCTTC. Encoded protein: CASSLGTTSDYGYTF.

This chain joins TRBV6-1 and TRBJ1-3; D is unresolved. Germline CDR1 reads MNHNS; CDR2 reads SASEGT. Trimming took off 0 bases at V and 1 base at J, with 7 bases between the two ends. The CDR3 runs to 15 residues. This CDR3 is CASSEARGSGNTIYF. For the CDR3, the DNA is TGTGCCAGCAGTGAAGCACGAGGGTCTGGAAACACCATATATTTT.